The clone carrying this TCR beta chain was counted ten times or more. Its antigen remains unidentified. The source of the sample is a study of CD8 T cells in ankylosing spondylitis. Per germline, CDR1 LNHNV and CDR2 YYDKDF (reference sequence). The CDR3 consists of 13 residues. Trimming took 2 bases from V and 5 from J; bases not matched to a gene: 1. Notes on the study in general: Apparently characteristic of ankylosing spondylitis blood was a TCR beta motif (under ten highly homologous variants). Disease-linked clones reportedly concentrated significantly in matched ankylosing spondylitis synovial fluid.

With molecular barcodes, quantitative 5'-RACE was used to make the TCR beta libraries. TCRdb reprocessed the 5' RACE reads with MiXCR, giving one entry per CDR3 protein. The data hold 750,000 to 850,000 distinct CDR3 sequences, with about 12% observed a single time. V gene TRBV15 combines with J gene TRBJ2-7; the match to TRBD1 covers 9 bases. The sample consisted of blood, either unsorted or a sorted T cell fraction (not recorded which). The sequence came from a male donor with ankylosing spondylitis. CDR3 sequence (DNA): TGTGCCACCAGCAGAAGGGACAGGGACGAGCAGTACTTC. Translation gives CATSRRDRDEQYF.